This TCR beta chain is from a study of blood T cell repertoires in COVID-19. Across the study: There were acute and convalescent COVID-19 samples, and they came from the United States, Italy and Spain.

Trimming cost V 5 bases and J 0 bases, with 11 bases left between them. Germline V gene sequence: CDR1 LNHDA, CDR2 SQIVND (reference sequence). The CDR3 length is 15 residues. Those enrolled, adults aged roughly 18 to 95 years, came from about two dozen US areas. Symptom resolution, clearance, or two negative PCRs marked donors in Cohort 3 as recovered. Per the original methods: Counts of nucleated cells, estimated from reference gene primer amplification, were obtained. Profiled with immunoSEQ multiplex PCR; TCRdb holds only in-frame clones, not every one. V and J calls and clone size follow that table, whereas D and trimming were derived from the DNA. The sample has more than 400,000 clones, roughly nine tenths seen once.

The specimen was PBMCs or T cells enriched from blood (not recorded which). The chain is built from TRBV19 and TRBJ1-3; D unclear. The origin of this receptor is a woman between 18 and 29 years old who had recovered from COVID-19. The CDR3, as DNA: TGTGCCAGTAGTGTACAGAGTAACTCTGGAAACACCATATATTTT. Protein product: CASSVQSNSGNTIYF. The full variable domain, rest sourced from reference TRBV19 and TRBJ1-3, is DGGITQSPKYLFRKEGQNVTLSCEQNLNHDAMYWYRQDPGQGLRLIYYSQIVNDFQKGDIAEGYSVSREKKESFPLTVTSAQKNPTAFYLCASSVQSNSGNTIYFGEGSWLTVV.